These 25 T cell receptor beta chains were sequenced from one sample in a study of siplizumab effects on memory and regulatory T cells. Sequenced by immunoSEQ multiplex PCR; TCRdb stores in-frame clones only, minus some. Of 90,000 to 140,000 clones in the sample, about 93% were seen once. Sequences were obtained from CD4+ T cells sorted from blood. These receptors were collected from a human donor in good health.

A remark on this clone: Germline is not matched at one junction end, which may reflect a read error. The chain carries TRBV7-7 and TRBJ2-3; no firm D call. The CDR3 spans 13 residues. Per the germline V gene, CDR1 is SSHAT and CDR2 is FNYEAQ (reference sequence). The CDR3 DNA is TGTGCTAGCAGCCCAGCGAGGACAGATACGCAGTATTTT. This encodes CASSPARTDTQYF.

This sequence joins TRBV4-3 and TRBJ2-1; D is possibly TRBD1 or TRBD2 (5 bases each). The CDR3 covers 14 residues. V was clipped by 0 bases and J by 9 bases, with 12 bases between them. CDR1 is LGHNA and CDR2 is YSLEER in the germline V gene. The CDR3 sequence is CASSQDVGTVEQFF. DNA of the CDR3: TGCGCCAGCAGCCAAGACGTCGGGACGGTTGAGCAGTTCTTC.

CDR3 sequence: CAWSMSGNQPQHF. The CDR3 nucleotides are TGTGCCTGGAGTATGTCCGGGAATCAGCCCCAGCATTTT. This rearrangement joins TRBV30 to TRBJ1-5; D is unresolved. V lost 2 bases to trimming and J lost 4 bases, with 9 bases between them. Germline V gives CDR1 GTSNPN, CDR2 SVGIG (reference sequence). The CDR3 length is 13 residues.

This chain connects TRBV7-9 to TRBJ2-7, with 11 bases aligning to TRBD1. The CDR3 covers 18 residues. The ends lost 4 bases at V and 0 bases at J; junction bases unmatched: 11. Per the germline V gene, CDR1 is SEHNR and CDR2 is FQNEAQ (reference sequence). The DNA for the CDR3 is TGTGCCAGCAGCTCGCCCCGGACAGGGGGCAGGAGCTCCTACGAGCAGTACTTC. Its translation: CASSSPRTGGRSSYEQYF.

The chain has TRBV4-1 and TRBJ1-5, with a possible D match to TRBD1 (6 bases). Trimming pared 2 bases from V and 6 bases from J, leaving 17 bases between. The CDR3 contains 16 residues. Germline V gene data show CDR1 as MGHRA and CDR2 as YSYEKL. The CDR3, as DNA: TGCGCCAGCAGCCAACCCGGACAGCGATCGGGTCAGCCCCAGCATTTT. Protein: CASSQPGQRSGQPQHF.

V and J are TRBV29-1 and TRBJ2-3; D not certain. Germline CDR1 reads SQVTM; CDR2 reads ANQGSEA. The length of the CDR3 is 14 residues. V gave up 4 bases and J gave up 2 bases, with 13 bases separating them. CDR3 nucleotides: TGCAGCGTTGTTGCCGGAGCCCTCACAGATACGCAGTATTTT. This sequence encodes CSVVAGALTDTQYF.

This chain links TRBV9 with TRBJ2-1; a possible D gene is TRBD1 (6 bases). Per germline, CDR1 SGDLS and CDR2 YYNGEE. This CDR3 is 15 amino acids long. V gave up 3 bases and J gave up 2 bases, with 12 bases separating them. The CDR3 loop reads CASSAGQGPYNEQFF. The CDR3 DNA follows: TGTGCCAGCAGCGCCGGGCAGGGGCCCTACAATGAGCAGTTCTTC.

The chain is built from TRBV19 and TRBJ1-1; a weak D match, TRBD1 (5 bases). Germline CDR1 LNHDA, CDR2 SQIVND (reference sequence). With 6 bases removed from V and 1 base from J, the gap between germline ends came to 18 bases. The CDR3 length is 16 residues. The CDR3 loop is CASRREITQGNTEAFF. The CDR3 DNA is TGTGCCAGTAGACGCGAAATAACCCAGGGGAACACTGAAGCTTTCTTT. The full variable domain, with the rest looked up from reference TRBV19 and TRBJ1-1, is DGGITQSPKYLFRKEGQNVTLSCEQNLNHDAMYWYRQDPGQGLRLIYYSQIVNDFQKGDIAEGYSVSREKKESFPLTVTSAQKNPTAFYLCASRREITQGNTEAFFGQGTRLTVV.

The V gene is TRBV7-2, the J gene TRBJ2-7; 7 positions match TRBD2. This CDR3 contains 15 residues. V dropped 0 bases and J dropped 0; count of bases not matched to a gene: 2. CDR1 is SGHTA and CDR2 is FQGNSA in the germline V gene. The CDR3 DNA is TGTGCCAGCAGCTTAGCGGCTAGCGGCTCCTACGAGCAGTACTTC. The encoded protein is CASSLAASGSYEQYF. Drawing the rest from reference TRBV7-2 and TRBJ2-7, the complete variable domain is GAGVSQSPSNKVTEKGKDVELRCDPISGHTALYWYRQSLGQGLEFLIYFQGNSAPDKSGLPSDRFSAERTGGSVSTLTIQRTQQEDSAVYLCASSLAASGSYEQYFGPGTRLTVT.

The CDR3 DNA reads TGTGCCAGCAGCGGTGGACAGGCGAGGGAGCAGTACTTC. Translation gives CASSGGQAREQYF. The chain employs TRBV6-5 and TRBJ2-7; 7 bases map to TRBD1. Germline V gives CDR1 MNHEY, CDR2 SVGAGI. The V gene end was trimmed by 6 bases and the J gene end by 7 bases; junction bases not matched to a gene: 9. The CDR3 runs to 13 residues.

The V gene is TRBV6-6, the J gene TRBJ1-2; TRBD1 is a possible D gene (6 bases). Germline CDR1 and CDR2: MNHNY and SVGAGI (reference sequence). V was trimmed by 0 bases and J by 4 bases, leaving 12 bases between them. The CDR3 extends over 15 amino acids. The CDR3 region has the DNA TGTGCCAGCAGTTACTCTTCGGGGGGCGGCTATGGCTACACCTTC. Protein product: CASSYSSGGGYGYTF.

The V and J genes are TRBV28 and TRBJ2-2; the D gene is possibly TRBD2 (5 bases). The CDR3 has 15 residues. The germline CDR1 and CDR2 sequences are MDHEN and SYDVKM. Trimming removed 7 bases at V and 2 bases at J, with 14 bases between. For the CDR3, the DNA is TGTGCCAGCAAGGCCCCGGGAATTAACACCGGGGAGCTGTTTTTT. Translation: CASKAPGINTGELFF.

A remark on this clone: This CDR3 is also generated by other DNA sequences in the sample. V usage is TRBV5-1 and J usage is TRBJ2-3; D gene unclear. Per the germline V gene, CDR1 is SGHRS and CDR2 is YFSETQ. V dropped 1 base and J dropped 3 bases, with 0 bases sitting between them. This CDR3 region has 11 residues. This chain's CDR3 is CASSLTDTQYF. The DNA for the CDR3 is TGCGCCAGCAGCTTGACAGATACGCAGTATTTT.

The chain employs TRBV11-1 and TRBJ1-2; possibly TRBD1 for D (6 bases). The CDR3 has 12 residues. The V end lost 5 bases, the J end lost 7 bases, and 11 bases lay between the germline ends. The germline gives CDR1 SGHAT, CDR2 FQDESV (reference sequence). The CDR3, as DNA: TGTGCCAGCAGCGCGACAGGACGTGGCTACACCTTC. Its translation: CASSATGRGYTF.

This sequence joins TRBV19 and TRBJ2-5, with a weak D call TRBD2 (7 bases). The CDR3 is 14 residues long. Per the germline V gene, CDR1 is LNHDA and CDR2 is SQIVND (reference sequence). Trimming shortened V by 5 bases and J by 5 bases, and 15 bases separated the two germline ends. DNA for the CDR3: TGTGCCAGTAGTCCCCGGGGGGCTCAGGAGACCCAGTACTTC. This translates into CASSPRGAQETQYF.

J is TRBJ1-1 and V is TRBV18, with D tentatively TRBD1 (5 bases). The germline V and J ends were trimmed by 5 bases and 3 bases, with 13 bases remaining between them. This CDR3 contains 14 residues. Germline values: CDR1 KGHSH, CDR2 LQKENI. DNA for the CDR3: TGTGCCAGCTCAGGAGGGGTAACTGACACTGAAGCTTTCTTT. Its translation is CASSGGVTDTEAFF. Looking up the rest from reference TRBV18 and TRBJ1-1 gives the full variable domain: NAGVMQNPRHLVRRRGQEARLRCSPMKGHSHVYWYRQLPEEGLKFMVYLQKENIIDESGMPKERFSAEFPKEGPSILRIQQVVRGDSAAYFCASSGGVTDTEAFFGQGTRLTVV.

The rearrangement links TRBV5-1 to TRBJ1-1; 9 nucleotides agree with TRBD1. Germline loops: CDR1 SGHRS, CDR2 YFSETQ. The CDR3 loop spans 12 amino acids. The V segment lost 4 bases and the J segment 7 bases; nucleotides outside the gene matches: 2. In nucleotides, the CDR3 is TGCGCCAGCAGCCCGGACAGGGGTGAAGCTTTCTTT. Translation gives CASSPDRGEAFF.

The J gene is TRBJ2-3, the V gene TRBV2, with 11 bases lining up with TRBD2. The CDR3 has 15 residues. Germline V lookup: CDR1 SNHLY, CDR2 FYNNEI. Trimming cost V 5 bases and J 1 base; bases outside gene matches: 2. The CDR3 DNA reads TGTGCCAGCAGTTCACTAGCGGGGGGCACAGATACGCAGTATTTT. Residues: CASSSLAGGTDTQYF.

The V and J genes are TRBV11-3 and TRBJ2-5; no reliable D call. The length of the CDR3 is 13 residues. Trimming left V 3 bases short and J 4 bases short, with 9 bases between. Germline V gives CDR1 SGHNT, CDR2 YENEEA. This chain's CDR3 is CASSFGIRETQYF. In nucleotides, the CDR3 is TGTGCCAGCAGCTTTGGAATAAGAGAGACCCAGTACTTC.

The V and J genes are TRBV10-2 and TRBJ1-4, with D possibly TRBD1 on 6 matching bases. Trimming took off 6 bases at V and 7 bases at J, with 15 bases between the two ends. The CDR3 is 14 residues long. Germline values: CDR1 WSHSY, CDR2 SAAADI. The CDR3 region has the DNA TGCGCCAGCAGGGAAGCCGGGACACTTGAAAAACTGTTTTTT. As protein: CASREAGTLEKLFF.

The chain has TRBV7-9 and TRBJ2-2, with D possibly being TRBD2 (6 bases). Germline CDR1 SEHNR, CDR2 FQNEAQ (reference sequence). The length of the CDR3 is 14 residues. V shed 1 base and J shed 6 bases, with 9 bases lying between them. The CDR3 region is CASSLGRRAGELFF. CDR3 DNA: TGTGCCAGCAGCTTAGGGAGGAGGGCCGGGGAGCTGTTTTTT.

The CDR3 here is CASSQGSLSYNEQFF. In nucleotides, the CDR3 is TGTGCCAGCAGCCAAGGCTCGCTTTCCTACAATGAGCAGTTCTTC. The chain has TRBV4-2 and TRBJ2-1; D is unresolved. Trimming cost V 1 base and J 1 base, with 8 bases left between them. This CDR3 spans 15 amino acids. Germline V gene data show CDR1 as LGHNA and CDR2 as YNFKEQ.

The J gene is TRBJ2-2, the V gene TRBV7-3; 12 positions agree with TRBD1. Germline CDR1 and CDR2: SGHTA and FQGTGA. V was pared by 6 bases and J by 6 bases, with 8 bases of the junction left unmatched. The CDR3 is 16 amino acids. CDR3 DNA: TGTGCCAGCAGGGCCCCGGGACAGGGGGCTGCCGGGGAGCTGTTTTTT. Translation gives CASRAPGQGAAGELFF.

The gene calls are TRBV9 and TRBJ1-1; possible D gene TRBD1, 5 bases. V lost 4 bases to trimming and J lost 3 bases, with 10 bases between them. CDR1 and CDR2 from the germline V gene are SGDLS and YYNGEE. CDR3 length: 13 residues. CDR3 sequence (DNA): TGTGCCAGCAGCCCCGACAGAGACACTGAAGCTTTCTTT. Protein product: CASSPDRDTEAFF.

As DNA, the CDR3 is TGTGCCAGCAGCCCATTGGGGGGATCTAATGAAAAACTGTTTTTT. Translation: CASSPLGGSNEKLFF. This sequence joins TRBV9 and TRBJ1-4; tentatively, D is TRBD1 (5 bases). Germline V CDR1 and CDR2: SGDLS, YYNGEE. Trimming left V 4 bases short and J 3 bases short, with 13 bases between. The CDR3 runs to 15 residues.